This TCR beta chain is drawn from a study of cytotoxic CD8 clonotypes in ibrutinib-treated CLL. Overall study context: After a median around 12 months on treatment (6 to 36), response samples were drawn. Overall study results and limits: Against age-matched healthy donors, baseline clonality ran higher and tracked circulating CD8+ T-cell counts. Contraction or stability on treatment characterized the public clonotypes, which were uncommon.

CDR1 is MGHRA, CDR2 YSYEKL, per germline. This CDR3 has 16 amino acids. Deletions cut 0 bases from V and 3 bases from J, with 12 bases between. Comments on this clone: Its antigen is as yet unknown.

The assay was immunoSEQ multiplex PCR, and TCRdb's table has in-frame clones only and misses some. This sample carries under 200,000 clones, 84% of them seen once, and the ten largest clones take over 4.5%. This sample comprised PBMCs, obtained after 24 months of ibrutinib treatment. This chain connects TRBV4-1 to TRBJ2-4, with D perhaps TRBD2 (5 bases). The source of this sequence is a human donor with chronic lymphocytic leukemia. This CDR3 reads CASSQDTGNYKNIQYF. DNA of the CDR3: TGCGCCAGCAGCCAAGATACCGGGAACTACAAAAACATTCAGTACTTC.